The next 22 T cell receptor beta chains were all read from a single sample in a study of T cell responses to AZD1222 COVID-19 vaccine. TCRdb's copy holds only in-frame clones and misses some; the assay was immunoSEQ multiplex PCR. The sample holds 100,000 to 150,000 clones, 89% seen once. This specimen was peripheral blood, taken on day 0 of AZD1222 vaccination. These receptor sequences come from an adult in good health.

The chain carries TRBV7-2 and TRBJ1-1; the D gene is possibly TRBD1 (5 bases). CDR1 and CDR2 from the germline V gene are SGHTA and FQGNSA. The CDR3 spans 17 residues. The V gene lost 4 bases and the J gene lost 3 bases, with 21 bases spanning the gap. Written as DNA, the CDR3 is TGTGCCAGCAGCTCCCCAACCCGGGACTACTGGGACACTGAAGCTTTCTTT. This translates into CASSSPTRDYWDTEAFF.

The V and J genes are TRBV4-1 and TRBJ1-5, with D perhaps TRBD1 (6 bases). The germline V and J ends were trimmed by 0 bases and 3 bases, with 9 bases remaining between them. Germline values: CDR1 MGHRA, CDR2 YSYEKL. The CDR3 extends over 15 amino acids. Written as DNA, the CDR3 is TGCGCCAGCAGCCAAGACGGACAGTACAATCAGCCCCAGCATTTT. The encoded protein is CASSQDGQYNQPQHF.

This clone was observed a single time. V usage is TRBV14 and J usage is TRBJ2-1, with 13 bases lining up with TRBD2. Trimming took 4 bases from V and 8 from J; bases not matched to a gene: 8. Germline assignment: CDR1 SGHDN and CDR2 FVKESK. This CDR3 has 16 amino acids. CDR3 sequence reads: CASSPLAGGLRDEQFF. The DNA of the CDR3 is TGTGCCAGCAGCCCACTAGCGGGAGGGTTAAGGGATGAGCAGTTCTTC.

V gene TRBV2 combines with J gene TRBJ1-6, with 7 bases matching TRBD1. In germline, CDR1 is SNHLY, CDR2 FYNNEI. V was pared by 2 bases and J by 8 bases, with 0 bases of the junction left unmatched. This CDR3 has 13 residues. The CDR3 nucleotides read TGTGCCAGCAGTGAACAGGGGGATTCACCCCTCCACTTT. Translation: CASSEQGDSPLHF.

This chain links TRBV7-8 with TRBJ2-1, with 7 nucleotides matching TRBD2. The V segment lost 9 bases and the J segment 7 bases; nucleotides outside the gene matches: 15. The germline gives CDR1 SGHVS, CDR2 FQNEAQ. The CDR3 contains 15 residues. The CDR3 coding sequence is TGTGCCAGTTACCGTAGCGGGCCTTCGGGGAATGAGCAGTTCTTC. Its protein product is CASYRSGPSGNEQFF.

This clone was counted once. The rearrangement joins TRBV5-1 to TRBJ2-2; D may be TRBD2 (5 bases). The CDR3 has 14 residues. V was trimmed by 4 bases and J by 5 bases, leaving 12 bases between them. The V gene's germline CDR1 is SGHRS and CDR2 YFSETQ. For the CDR3, the DNA is TGCGCCAGCAGCCCCGGGGTAGCGACCGGGGAGCTGTTTTTT. This translates into CASSPGVATGELFF. The variable domain in full, with the rest retrieved from reference TRBV5-1 and TRBJ2-2, is KAGVTQTPRYLIKTRGQQVTLSCSPISGHRSVSWYQQTPGQGLQFLFEYFSETQRNKGNFPGRFSGRQFSNSRSEMNVSTLELGDSALYLCASSPGVATGELFFGEGSRLTVL.

V and J are TRBV29-1 and TRBJ1-4; TRBD1 aligns across 9 bases. Trimming removed 6 bases from V and 12 bases from J; junction bases left unmatched: 14. CDR3 length: 14 residues. Germline V gene lookup returns CDR1 SQVTM and CDR2 ANQGSEA. CDR3 region: CSVVVGQGSRELFF. The CDR3 bases are TGCAGCGTCGTTGTGGGACAGGGATCCCGGGAACTGTTTTTT.

This chain links TRBV6-5 with TRBJ1-2, with unresolved D. Germline-derived CDR1 and CDR2 are MNHEY and SVGAGI. This CDR3 is built from 11 residues. Trimming pared 6 bases from V and 8 bases from J, leaving 10 bases between. CDR3 coding DNA: TGTGCCAGCAGCCAGATATTAGGCTACACCTTC. Encoded protein: CASSQILGYTF.

This clone has a handful of counts. The V call is TRBV5-1, the J call TRBJ2-7; 7 nucleotides line up with TRBD1. Germline assignment: CDR1 SGHRS and CDR2 YFSETQ. J lost 5 bases, V lost 4 bases, and 6 bases had no gene match. CDR3 length equals 13 residues. The CDR3 coding sequence is TGCGCCAGCAGCCACAGGGGTATCGACGAGCAGTACTTC. Its protein is CASSHRGIDEQYF.

The chain joins TRBV6-1 to TRBJ1-4, with D hard to call. Germline V gene lookup returns CDR1 MNHNS and CDR2 SASEGT. Trimming cost V 0 bases and J 16 bases, with 12 bases left between them. There are 12 residues in the CDR3. The CDR3 sequence is CASSEAPGGRFF. CDR3 in DNA: TGTGCCAGCAGTGAAGCGCCGGGAGGTCGGTTTTTT.

The chain couples TRBV9 to TRBJ1-4; TRBD1 aligns across 7 bases. Germline CDR1 is SGDLS and CDR2 is YYNGEE. This CDR3 comprises 16 residues. J was trimmed by 7 bases and V by 3 bases; bases with no gene match: 12. This CDR3 reads CASSARTGLRGEKLFF. The CDR3 nucleotides read TGTGCCAGCAGCGCGCGGACAGGCCTGAGAGGTGAAAAACTGTTTTTT.

The rearrangement uses TRBV2 and TRBJ1-2; D call uncertain. V gave up 8 bases and J gave up 7 bases, with 14 bases separating them. The germline CDR1 and CDR2 sequences are SNHLY and FYNNEI. This CDR3 has 12 residues. The CDR3 nucleotides are TGTGCCAGCGGTCGTCGGAGCGGTGGCTACACCTTC. This encodes CASGRRSGGYTF.

V and J are TRBV7-3 and TRBJ2-5; D is unclear. Germline CDR1 SGHTA, CDR2 FQGTGA. Trimming took 2 bases from V and 5 from J, leaving 9 bases between them. The CDR3 sequence is 13 residues long. The CDR3 sequence is CASSLQGYETQYF. CDR3 bases: TGTGCCAGCAGCTTACAAGGGTACGAGACCCAGTACTTC.

The V call is TRBV6-6, the J call TRBJ2-7; D is perhaps TRBD2 (6 bases). The CDR3 covers 12 residues. Germline CDR1 MNHNY, CDR2 SVGAGI (reference sequence). V lost 2 bases to trimming and J lost 6 bases, with 8 bases between them. CDR3: CASSYLGGEQYF. In DNA, the CDR3 is TGTGCCAGCAGTTACCTGGGGGGCGAGCAGTACTTC.

This chain connects TRBV19 to TRBJ2-2; D gene unclear. Trimming cost V 3 bases and J 2 bases, with 7 bases left between them. The CDR3 has 14 residues. CDR1 and CDR2 (germline): LNHDA, SQIVND (reference sequence). The DNA for the CDR3 is TGTGCCAGTAGTATGGATGGAAACACCGGGGAGCTGTTTTTT. Encoded protein: CASSMDGNTGELFF.

The V call is TRBV7-9, the J call TRBJ2-3; 9 nucleotides agree with TRBD2. CDR3 length: 15 amino acids. Germline V gene lookup returns CDR1 SEHNR and CDR2 FQNEAQ (reference sequence). V dropped 7 bases and J dropped 2; count of bases not matched to a gene: 7. The CDR3 loop reads CASTSGTSFTDTQYF. For the CDR3, the DNA is TGTGCCAGCACATCCGGGACTAGCTTCACAGATACGCAGTATTTT.

The J gene is TRBJ2-7, the V gene TRBV5-1; 8 bases are shared with TRBD1. With V trimmed by 9 bases and J by 3 bases, 8 bases remained unmatched. Germline CDR1 is SGHRS and CDR2 is YFSETQ. This CDR3 spans 13 amino acids. This CDR3 reads CATATGGGYEQYF. In DNA, the CDR3 is TGCGCCACCGCAACAGGGGGAGGCTACGAGCAGTACTTC. The full variable domain, its missing parts supplied by reference TRBV5-1 and TRBJ2-7, is KAGVTQTPRYLIKTRGQQVTLSCSPISGHRSVSWYQQTPGQGLQFLFEYFSETQRNKGNFPGRFSGRQFSNSRSEMNVSTLELGDSALYLCATATGGGYEQYFGPGTRLTVT.

The V and J genes are TRBV28 and TRBJ2-3, with 7 bases identical to TRBD2. The CDR3 is 16 residues long. The germline CDR1 and CDR2 sequences are MDHEN and SYDVKM. V lost 9 bases and J lost 2; bases outside the gene matches: 14. The CDR3 is CASPPVLAGFTDTQYF. For the CDR3, the DNA is TGTGCCAGTCCACCCGTCTTAGCGGGTTTCACAGATACGCAGTATTTT.

V is TRBV7-3 and J is TRBJ1-2; possible D gene TRBD1, 6 bases. With 4 bases removed from V and 7 bases from J, the gap between germline ends came to 13 bases. The germline V gene encodes CDR1 SGHTA and CDR2 FQGTGA. The length of the CDR3 is 13 residues. For the CDR3, the DNA is TGTGCCAGCAGCTACGCCACAGGGTCTGGCTACACCTTC. Its translation: CASSYATGSGYTF.

The chain couples TRBV30 to TRBJ1-4, with TRBD1 matching 7 bases. Looked up from germline, CDR1 is GTSNPN and CDR2 is SVGIG (reference sequence). CDR3 length: 18 residues. The V and J ends lost 1 base and 0 bases, in that order; junction bases with no gene match: 11. The CDR3 DNA sequence: TGTGCCTGGAGTGGAGGGGGCTTTCTGGACCCAACTAATGAAAAACTGTTTTTT. Protein: CAWSGGGFLDPTNEKLFF.

The chain has TRBV2 and TRBJ1-5; 9 bases agree with TRBD1. Trimming removed 6 bases from V and 4 bases from J; junction bases left unmatched: 7. Germline lookup yields CDR1 SNHLY and CDR2 FYNNEI. The CDR3 spans 15 residues. The CDR3 loop is CASSPLGQGNQPQHF. For the CDR3, the DNA is TGTGCCAGCAGCCCTTTGGGACAGGGAAATCAGCCCCAGCATTTT.

The chain carries TRBV19 and TRBJ2-5, with 13 bases lining up with TRBD2. The CDR3 length is 17 residues. J lost 2 bases, V lost 4 bases, and 7 bases had no gene match. Germline CDR1 and CDR2: LNHDA and SQIVND (reference sequence). In DNA, the CDR3 is TGTGCCAGTAGTACCAAACTAGCGGGAGGGGAGCAAGAGACCCAGTACTTC. It codes for CASSTKLAGGEQETQYF.